The rows below give T cell receptor beta chains drawn from one sample of a study of PD-1 blockade in classical Hodgkin lymphoma. Repertoires were generated with immunoSEQ multiplex PCR, while TCRdb's copy carries only in-frame clones and drops some. Altogether fewer than 35,000 clones are present, 90% to 95% being singletons, with the ten largest covering 0.25% to 0.35%. Here the sequenced sample was CD4+ T cells from blood, taken before the fourth cycle of nivolumab. These receptors all come from a human donor with classical Hodgkin lymphoma. The CDR3 runs from the conserved cysteine through the conserved F or W.

CDR3 protein: CASSLRQETQYF
J gene: TRBJ2-5
V gene: TRBV28

CDR3 protein: CASHTPPGTGLRDTEAFF
J gene: TRBJ1-1
V gene: TRBV10-2

CDR3 protein: CASSRTSGTISYNEQFF
J gene: TRBJ2-1
V gene: TRBV6-4

CDR3 protein: CASSQQGWNQPQHF
J gene: TRBJ1-5
V gene: TRBV5-6

CDR3 protein: CASSLNQAFYGYTF
J gene: TRBJ1-2
V gene: TRBV7-9

CDR3 protein: CASSRDRYGYTF
J gene: TRBJ1-2
V gene: TRBV6-6

CDR3 protein: CASSPPAAGGRGYTF
J gene: TRBJ1-2
V gene: TRBV18

CDR3 protein: CASSYLSGTYNEQFF
J gene: TRBJ2-1
V gene: TRBV5-4

CDR3 protein: CASRRTVNTEAFF
J gene: TRBJ1-1
V gene: TRBV2

CDR3 protein: CASRFQDRETQYF
J gene: TRBJ2-5
V gene: TRBV28

CDR3 protein: CASTQGTGLEQFF
J gene: TRBJ2-1
V gene: TRBV2

CDR3 protein: CASSPDRANYGYTF
J gene: TRBJ1-2
V gene: TRBV11-2

CDR3 protein: CATRQGSYEQYF
J gene: TRBJ2-7
V gene: TRBV2

CDR3 protein: CASSSGTGYSGELFF
J gene: TRBJ2-2
V gene: TRBV5-6

CDR3 protein: CASSSRGSAGSYNEQFF
J gene: TRBJ2-1
V gene: TRBV11-2

CDR3 protein: CASSTGSQRGYTF
J gene: TRBJ1-2
V gene: TRBV6-5

CDR3 protein: CASSLYPVRAGANVLTF
J gene: TRBJ2-6
V gene: TRBV28

CDR3 protein: CASRGLAGGPDTQYF
J gene: TRBJ2-3
V gene: TRBV2

CDR3 protein: CASNRGEENIQYF
J gene: TRBJ2-4
V gene: TRBV9

CDR3 protein: CASSFGGANTIYF
J gene: TRBJ1-3
V gene: TRBV25-1

CDR3 protein: CASSYSIGGVEKLFF
J gene: TRBJ1-4
V gene: TRBV6-6

CDR3 protein: CASSPRGLSDTEQFF
J gene: TRBJ2-1
V gene: TRBV19

CDR3 protein: CASSSNSRLAGSYEQYF
J gene: TRBJ2-7
V gene: TRBV28